This T cell receptor (beta chain) was sequenced in a study of immune evolution from preneoplasia to lung adenocarcinoma. Using immunoSEQ multiplex PCR, the repertoire was profiled, and TCRdb retains in-frame clones only, with some absent. The table shows 20,000 to 30,000 clones, with 74% occurring only once. V lost 4 bases, J lost 3 bases, and 5 bases stayed unmatched. Germline assignment: CDR1 SGHDT and CDR2 YYEEEE. The CDR3 is 14 residues long. The study's findings and limits: From normal lung to invasive adenocarcinoma, top clone frequencies appeared to decrease.

Resections took place in Japan or China from about 2013 to 2018. Premalignant or tumor cells were enriched by macro-dissection after pathologic assessment. About this clone itself: Its antigen is not identified.

Sequenced: FFPE invasive lung adenocarcinoma tissue. The rearrangement uses TRBV5-6 and TRBJ1-2, with 8 nucleotides matching TRBD1. The sequence derives from a person in their sixties or seventies with invasive lung adenocarcinoma. Some clones in this sample may be carry-over from other donors' samples. As DNA, the CDR3 is TGTGCCAGCAGCGTGCTACAGGGGGACTATGGCTACACCTTC. Translating it yields CASSVLQGDYGYTF. Filled out from reference TRBV5-6 and TRBJ1-2, the complete variable domain reads DAGVTQSPTHLIKTRGQQVTLRCSPKSGHDTVSWYQQALGQGPQFIFQYYEEEERQRGNFPDRFSGHQFPNYSSELNVNALLLGDSALYLCASSVLQGDYGYTFGSGTRLTVV.